The present entry profiles one T cell receptor (beta chain) with its context. Its specificity is unknown. Among the 100 to 150 subjects of the validation cohort, separate from the 666-subject first cohort, were the donors. This sample was included in a study of cytomegalovirus exposure and HLA in healthy donors. The study, taken as a whole, reports: Rarity marked most TCR sequences, yet some public TCRs occurred in many donors.

The CDR3 length is 17 residues. V gave up 6 bases and J gave up 4 bases, with 24 bases separating them. The germline V gene encodes CDR1 KGHSH and CDR2 LQKENI. The assay was immunoSEQ multiplex PCR, and TCRdb's table has in-frame clones only and misses some. The data hold 150,000 to 180,000 clones, with 86% observed a single time. This chain connects TRBV18 to TRBJ1-2, with D possibly being TRBD1 (6 bases). The TCR was taken from a man between 18 and 29 years old in good health and CMV-seropositive. Source material: PBMCs. As DNA, the CDR3 is TGTGCCAGCTCGCGACAGACAGGCCCGGTGGATAGCTATGGCTACACCTTC. Translated, it gives CASSRQTGPVDSYGYTF. The entire variable domain, with the rest obtained from reference TRBV18 and TRBJ1-2, is as follows: NAGVMQNPRHLVRRRGQEARLRCSPMKGHSHVYWYRQLPEEGLKFMVYLQKENIIDESGMPKERFSAEFPKEGPSILRIQQVVRGDSAAYFCASSRQTGPVDSYGYTFGSGTRLTVV.